These 17 T cell receptor beta chains originate from one sample sequenced in a study of cytomegalovirus exposure and HLA in healthy donors. Both 60 Vbeta primers and 13 Jbeta primers went into the PCR. Sequencing was performed with immunoSEQ multiplex PCR; in TCRdb, only in-frame clones are kept and a portion is missing. The repertoire holds about 190,000 clones, with just under 75% as singletons. The sample consisted of PBMCs. All receptors derive from a woman aged 25 to 45 in good health and CMV-seropositive.

This chain connects TRBV28 to TRBJ2-3; 11 bases line up with TRBD2. In germline, CDR1 is MDHEN, CDR2 SYDVKM. CDR3 length: 15 residues. V lost 6 bases to trimming and J lost 5 bases; unmatched junction nucleotides: 7. CDR3 in amino acids: CASSNAGLAGDTQYF. CDR3 in DNA: TGTGCCAGCAGCAACGCCGGACTAGCGGGAGATACGCAGTATTTT.

This chain uses TRBV7-8 with TRBJ2-5; 7 bases agree with TRBD1. V shed 4 bases and J 6 bases; nucleotides not matched to a gene: 5. Germline CDR1 SGHVS, CDR2 FQNEAQ. The CDR3 runs to 13 residues. The CDR3 sequence: CASSSGQRQTQYF. The DNA of the CDR3 is TGTGCCAGCAGCTCGGGACAGAGGCAGACCCAGTACTTC.

The rearrangement uses TRBV25-1 and TRBJ2-1, with 8 nucleotides matching TRBD2. The CDR3 runs to 15 residues. Germline lookup yields CDR1 MGHDK and CDR2 SYGVNS. Trimming at V came to 7 bases and at J to 1 base, leaving 6 bases not matched to a gene. The CDR3 nucleotides read TGTGCCAGCACTTTAACTAGCGGATCCTACAATGAGCAGTTCTTC. Translated: CASTLTSGSYNEQFF.

The V call is TRBV7-9, the J call TRBJ2-3; unclear D gene. Germline CDR1 reads SEHNR; CDR2 reads FQNEAQ (reference sequence). V lost 4 bases and J lost 4, with 6 bases in between. This CDR3 contains 12 residues. The CDR3 loop is CASSSTADTQYF. The DNA for the CDR3 is TGTGCCAGCAGCTCGACTGCAGATACGCAGTATTTT.

The chain recombines TRBV27 with TRBJ1-1; tentative D call: TRBD1 (6 bases). CDR3 length: 15 amino acids. Germline V gene sequence: CDR1 MNHEY, CDR2 SMNVEV (reference sequence). With 5 bases removed from V and 1 base from J, the gap between germline ends came to 14 bases. This chain's CDR3 is CASSPAQGWNTEAFF. The CDR3 DNA reads TGTGCCAGCAGTCCCGCCCAGGGGTGGAACACTGAAGCTTTCTTT.

In regard to this clone: Other DNA sequences within the sample encode an identical CDR3. The chain couples TRBV18 to TRBJ1-1; 7 bases are a match to TRBD1. This CDR3 region has 14 residues. V dropped 2 bases and J dropped 1; count of bases not matched to a gene: 1. Germline V gene sequence: CDR1 KGHSH, CDR2 LQKENI. The CDR3 region has the DNA TGTGCCAGCTCACCAAACAGGGGGAACACTGAAGCTTTCTTT. Its translation is CASSPNRGNTEAFF. Based on the CDR3 plus reference TRBV18 and TRBJ1-1, the full variable domain is NAGVMQNPRHLVRRRGQEARLRCSPMKGHSHVYWYRQLPEEGLKFMVYLQKENIIDESGMPKERFSAEFPKEGPSILRIQQVVRGDSAAYFCASSPNRGNTEAFFGQGTRLTVV.

This clone was detected a few times. This chain connects TRBV11-2 to TRBJ2-7, with D hard to call. Germline CDR1 and CDR2: SGHAT and FQNNGV. The length of the CDR3 is 16 residues. Trimming stripped 8 bases from V and 1 base from J, with 21 bases between. This CDR3 is CASSLLLVVGSYEQYF. Written as DNA, the CDR3 is TGTGCCAGCTCCCTCCTTTTAGTGGTCGGGTCCTACGAGCAGTACTTC.

This clone was detected once. The genes are TRBV5-1 and TRBJ2-7, with 11 bases that match TRBD2. The length of the CDR3 is 18 residues. With 4 bases clipped from V and 3 bases from J, the junction kept 15 bases outside the gene matches. CDR1 and CDR2 (germline): SGHRS, YFSETQ. CDR3 coding DNA: TGCGCCAGCAGCCCCAGGCCTTTAGCGGGAGGGCTCTTCTACGAGCAGTACTTC. It specifies CASSPRPLAGGLFYEQYF.

The J gene is TRBJ2-7, the V gene TRBV5-1; D perhaps matches TRBD2 (5 bases). Deletions cut 4 bases from V and 3 bases from J, with 14 bases between. This CDR3 region has 14 residues. Germline V gene sequence: CDR1 SGHRS, CDR2 YFSETQ. The CDR3 DNA reads TGCGCCAGCAGCCATTCCGAGGGTATCTACGAGCAGTACTTC. It translates to CASSHSEGIYEQYF.

J is TRBJ1-1 and V is TRBV27; TRBD1 aligns across 7 bases. Germline CDR1 is MNHEY and CDR2 is SMNVEV (reference sequence). The CDR3 consists of 14 residues. J was trimmed by 0 bases and V by 6 bases; bases with no gene match: 4. CDR3 sequence: CASSPDRVNTEAFF. Here the CDR3 DNA reads TGTGCCAGCAGCCCAGACAGGGTGAACACTGAAGCTTTCTTT.

This clone was picked up one time. V usage is TRBV4-1 and J usage is TRBJ1-2; TRBD1 might be the D (5 bases). CDR1 and CDR2 (germline): MGHRA, YSYEKL. The V end was cut by 0 bases, the J end by 3 bases, with 23 bases between. This CDR3 has 19 residues. CDR3 residues: CASSQDLKGRVSVDYGYTF. The CDR3 coding sequence is TGCGCCAGCAGCCAAGATCTAAAGGGGAGGGTTAGCGTCGACTATGGCTACACCTTC.

The chain joins TRBV5-6 to TRBJ1-3; 8 bases are shared with TRBD1. This CDR3 comprises 14 residues. Germline V gene lookup returns CDR1 SGHDT and CDR2 YYEEEE. V lost 2 bases and J lost 3; bases outside the gene matches: 1. CDR3 DNA: TGTGCCAGCAGCTTCGACAGGGGTGGAAACACCATATATTTT. Residues: CASSFDRGGNTIYF.

The chain uses TRBV5-4 and TRBJ1-2, with a possible D match to TRBD1 (6 bases). Trimming removed 1 base at V and 4 bases at J, with 8 bases between. The CDR3 is 13 residues long. Germline V CDR1 and CDR2: SGHNT, YYREEE (reference sequence). CDR3 DNA: TGTGCCAGCAGCTTGACAGGGAGCTATGGCTACACCTTC. It is translated as CASSLTGSYGYTF.

This clone has more than one count but fewer than ten. The genes are TRBV5-1 and TRBJ2-5; 8 bases line up with TRBD1. The J call may be incorrect, as the DNA end agrees better with TRBJ2-7. Germline V CDR1 and CDR2: SGHRS, YFSETQ. CDR3 length: 15 amino acids. CDR3 sequence reads: CASSLPIGQGGEQYF. In DNA, the CDR3 is TGCGCCAGCAGCTTGCCGATAGGACAGGGAGGCGAGCAGTACTTC.

This chain uses TRBV29-1 with TRBJ1-2, with D possibly being TRBD1 (5 bases). The germline V and J ends were trimmed by 3 bases and 4 bases, with 15 bases remaining between them. Looked up from germline, CDR1 is SQVTM and CDR2 is ANQGSEA. The CDR3 consists of 14 residues. CDR3 sequence: CSVEGRIPLYGYTF. CDR3 nucleotide sequence: TGCAGCGTTGAGGGGCGGATACCACTCTATGGCTACACCTTC.

This chain uses TRBV18 with TRBJ1-5, with D possibly being TRBD1 (5 bases). Germline lookup yields CDR1 KGHSH and CDR2 LQKENI. Between the trimmed V and J ends, which lost 2 bases and 2 bases, there was a span of 10 bases. The CDR3 is made up of 15 amino acids. CDR3 sequence reads: CASSPVRGGNQPQHF. The CDR3 region has the DNA TGTGCCAGCTCACCAGTTCGGGGGGGCAATCAGCCCCAGCATTTT.

The V gene is TRBV7-9, the J gene TRBJ2-7, with TRBD2 identical over 8 bases. V was clipped by 6 bases and J by 2 bases; unmatched bases: 18. Germline V gene sequence: CDR1 SEHNR, CDR2 FQNEAQ (reference sequence). The CDR3 is made up of 18 amino acids. The CDR3 spells CASRASGAKLADAYEQYF. Here the CDR3 DNA reads TGTGCCAGCAGGGCCAGTGGCGCGAAACTAGCGGATGCCTACGAGCAGTACTTC.